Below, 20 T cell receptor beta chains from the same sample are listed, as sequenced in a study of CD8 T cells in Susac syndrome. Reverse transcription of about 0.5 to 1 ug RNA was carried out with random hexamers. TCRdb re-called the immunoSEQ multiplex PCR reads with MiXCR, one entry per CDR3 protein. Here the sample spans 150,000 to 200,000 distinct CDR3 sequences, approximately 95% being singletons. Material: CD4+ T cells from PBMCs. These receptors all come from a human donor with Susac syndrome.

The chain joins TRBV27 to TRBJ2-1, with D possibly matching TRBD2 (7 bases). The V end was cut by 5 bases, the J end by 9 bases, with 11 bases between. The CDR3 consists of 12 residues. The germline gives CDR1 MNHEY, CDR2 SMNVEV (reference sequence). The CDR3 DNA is TGTGCCAGCAGTCCTCGGGGGGCTGAGCAGTTCTTC. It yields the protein CASSPRGAEQFF.

This chain's CDR3 is CASSLAGTGGADTQYF. The CDR3, as DNA: TGCGCCAGCAGCTTGGCCGGGACAGGGGGGGCAGATACGCAGTATTTT. The chain carries TRBV5-1 and TRBJ2-3, with 11 bases aligning to TRBD1. V dropped 0 bases and J dropped 4; count of bases not matched to a gene: 4. CDR1 and CDR2 from the germline V gene are SGHRS and YFSETQ. The CDR3 runs 16 residues.

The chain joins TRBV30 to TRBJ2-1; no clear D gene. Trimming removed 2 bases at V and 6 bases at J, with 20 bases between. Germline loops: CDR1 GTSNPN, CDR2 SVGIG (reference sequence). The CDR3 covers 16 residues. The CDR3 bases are TGTGCCTGGAGTTACCCGGACCAAACAGCAACCAATGAGCAGTTCTTC. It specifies CAWSYPDQTATNEQFF.

The CDR3 is CASSVDLRQGELFF. In nucleotides, the CDR3 is TGTGCCAGCAGCGTAGATCTGAGGCAGGGTGAGCTGTTTTTT. The rearrangement links TRBV9 to TRBJ2-2, with a possible D match to TRBD1 (5 bases). CDR3 length: 14 amino acids. V was trimmed by 0 bases and J by 11 bases, leaving 14 bases between them. CDR1 and CDR2 from the germline V gene are SGDLS and YYNGEE.

In DNA form, the CDR3 reads TGTGCCAGCAGCTTGGAAAGACTAGCGGGATTCACAGATACGCAGTATTTT. This sequence encodes CASSLERLAGFTDTQYF. The gene calls are TRBV5-4 and TRBJ2-3, with 11 bases that match TRBD2. J was trimmed by 2 bases and V by 0 bases; bases with no gene match: 5. Germline V gene data show CDR1 as SGHNT and CDR2 as YYREEE (reference sequence). The CDR3 length is 17 residues.

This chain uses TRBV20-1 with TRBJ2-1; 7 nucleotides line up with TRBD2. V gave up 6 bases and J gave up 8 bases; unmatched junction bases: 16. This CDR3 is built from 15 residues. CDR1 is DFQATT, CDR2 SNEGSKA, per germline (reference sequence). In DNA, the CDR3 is TGCAGTGCACAGCGCGGGGCGGGAGTTCAGTATGAGCAGTTCTTC. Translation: CSAQRGAGVQYEQFF.

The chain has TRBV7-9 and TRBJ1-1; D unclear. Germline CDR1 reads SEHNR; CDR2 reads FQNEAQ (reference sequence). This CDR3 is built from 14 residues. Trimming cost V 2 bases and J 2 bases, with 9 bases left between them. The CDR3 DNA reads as TGTGCCAGCAGCTTAAACCGGCCTAACACTGAAGCTTTCTTT. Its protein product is CASSLNRPNTEAFF.

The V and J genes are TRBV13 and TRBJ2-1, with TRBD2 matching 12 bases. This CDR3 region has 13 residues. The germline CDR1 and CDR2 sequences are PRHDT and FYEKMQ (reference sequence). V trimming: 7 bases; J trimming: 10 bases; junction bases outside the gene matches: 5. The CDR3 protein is CASMALAGGEQFF. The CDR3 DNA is TGTGCCAGCATGGCGCTAGCGGGAGGGGAGCAGTTCTTC.

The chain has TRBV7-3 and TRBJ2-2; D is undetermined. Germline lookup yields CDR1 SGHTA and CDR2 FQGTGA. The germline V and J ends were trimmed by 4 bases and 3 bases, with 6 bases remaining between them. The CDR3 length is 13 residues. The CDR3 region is CASSSSHTGELFF. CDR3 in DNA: TGTGCCAGCAGCTCCTCCCACACCGGGGAGCTGTTTTTT.

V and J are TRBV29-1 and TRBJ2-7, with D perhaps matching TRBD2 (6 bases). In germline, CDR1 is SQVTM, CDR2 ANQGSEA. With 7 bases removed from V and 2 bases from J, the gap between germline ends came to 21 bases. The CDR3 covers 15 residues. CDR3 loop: CSGWERRGFTYEQYF. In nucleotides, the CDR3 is TGCAGCGGATGGGAACGGAGGGGTTTTACCTACGAGCAGTACTTC.

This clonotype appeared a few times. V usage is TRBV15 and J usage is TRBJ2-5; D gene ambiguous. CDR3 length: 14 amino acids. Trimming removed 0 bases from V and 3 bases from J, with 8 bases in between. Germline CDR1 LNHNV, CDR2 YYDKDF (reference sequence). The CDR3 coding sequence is TGTGCCACCAGCAGAGATACTGGGAAAGAGACCCAGTACTTC. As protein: CATSRDTGKETQYF.

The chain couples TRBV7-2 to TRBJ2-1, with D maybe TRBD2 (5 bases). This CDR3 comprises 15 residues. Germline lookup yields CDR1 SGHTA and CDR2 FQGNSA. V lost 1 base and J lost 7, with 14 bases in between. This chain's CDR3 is CASSLEPGMINEQFF. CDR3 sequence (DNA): TGTGCCAGCAGCTTAGAACCGGGGATGATAAATGAGCAGTTCTTC.

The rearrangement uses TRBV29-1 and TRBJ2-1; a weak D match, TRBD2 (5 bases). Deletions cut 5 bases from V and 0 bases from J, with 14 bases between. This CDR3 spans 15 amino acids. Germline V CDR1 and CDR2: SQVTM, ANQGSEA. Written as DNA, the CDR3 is TGCAGCGTTACCGGTGGACTCAACTCCTACAATGAGCAGTTCTTC. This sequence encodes CSVTGGLNSYNEQFF.

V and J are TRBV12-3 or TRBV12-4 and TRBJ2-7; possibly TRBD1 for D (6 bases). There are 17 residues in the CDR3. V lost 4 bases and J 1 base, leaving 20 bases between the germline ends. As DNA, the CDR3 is TGTGCCAGCAGTTACTCGATGACAGGACCACATTCCTACGAGCAGTACTTC. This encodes CASSYSMTGPHSYEQYF.

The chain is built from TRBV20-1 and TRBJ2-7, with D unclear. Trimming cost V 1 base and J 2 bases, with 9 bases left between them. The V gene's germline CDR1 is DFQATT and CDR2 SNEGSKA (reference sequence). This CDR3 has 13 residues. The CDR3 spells CSARGPGPYEQYF. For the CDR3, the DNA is TGCAGTGCTAGAGGCCCTGGCCCCTACGAGCAGTACTTC.

DNA of the CDR3: TGTGCCAGCAGCCGGGACAGCCTTAGTAGCTACACCTTC. As protein: CASSRDSLSSYTF. V usage is TRBV6-2 or TRBV6-3 and J usage is TRBJ1-2; TRBD1 aligns across 7 bases. Germline V gives CDR1 MNHEY, CDR2 SVGEGT. V was pared by 6 bases and J by 9 bases, with 10 bases of the junction left unmatched. CDR3 length equals 13 residues.

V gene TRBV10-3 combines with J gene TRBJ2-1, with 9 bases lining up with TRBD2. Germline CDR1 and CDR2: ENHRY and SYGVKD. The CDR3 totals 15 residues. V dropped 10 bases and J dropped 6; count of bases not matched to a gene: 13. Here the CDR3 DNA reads TGTGCCACCGCCAAGGGCGGGGGGGCGGTCAATGAGCAGTTCTTC. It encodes CATAKGGGAVNEQFF.

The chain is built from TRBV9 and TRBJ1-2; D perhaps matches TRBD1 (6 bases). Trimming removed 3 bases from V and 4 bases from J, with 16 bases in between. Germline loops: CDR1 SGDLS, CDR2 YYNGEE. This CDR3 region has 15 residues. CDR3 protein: CASSALPDSLYGYTF. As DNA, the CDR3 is TGTGCCAGCAGCGCCCTCCCGGACAGCCTCTATGGCTACACCTTC.

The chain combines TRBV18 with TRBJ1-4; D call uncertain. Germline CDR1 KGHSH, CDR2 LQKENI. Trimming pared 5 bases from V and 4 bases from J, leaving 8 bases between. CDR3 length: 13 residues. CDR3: CASSTGVNEKLFF. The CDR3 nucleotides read TGTGCCAGCTCAACGGGAGTTAATGAAAAACTGTTTTTT.

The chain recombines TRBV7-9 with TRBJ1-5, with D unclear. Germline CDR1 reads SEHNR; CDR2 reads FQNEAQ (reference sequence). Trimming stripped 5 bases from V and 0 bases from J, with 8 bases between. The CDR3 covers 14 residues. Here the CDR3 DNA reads TGTGCCAGCAGCCGGGCTAATAGCAATCAGCCCCAGCATTTT. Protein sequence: CASSRANSNQPQHF.